The 22 T cell receptor beta chains in this list originate from one sample, sequenced in a study of OX40 agonist ivuxolimab in advanced cancers. Sequencing was performed with immunoSEQ multiplex PCR; in TCRdb, only in-frame clones are kept and a portion is missing. The table has tens of thousands of clones, 90% seen once. The material was CD4+ or CD8+ T cells sorted from blood, obtained in a trial of the OX40 agonist ivuxolimab. These receptors originate from an adult with an advanced solid tumor such as melanoma, head and neck, liver or kidney cancer.

The rearrangement uses TRBV6-5 and TRBJ2-1; D ambiguous. Germline V lookup: CDR1 MNHEY, CDR2 SVGAGI. The CDR3 runs 14 residues. V lost 7 bases and J lost 1, with 11 bases in between. DNA for the CDR3: TGTGCCAGCAAATCGGTGGGGTCCTACAATGAGCAGTTCTTC. Amino acids: CASKSVGSYNEQFF.

The CDR3 nucleotides are TGTGCCAGCAGCCCACTGGGTGATGGTGAGCAGTTCTTC. Translated, it gives CASSPLGDGEQFF. The chain recombines TRBV7-9 with TRBJ2-1, with D uncertain. Per germline, CDR1 SEHNR and CDR2 FQNEAQ (reference sequence). The CDR3 length is 13 residues. Between the trimmed V and J ends, which lost 5 bases and 9 bases, there was a span of 14 bases. The variable domain in full, with the rest retrieved from reference TRBV7-9 and TRBJ2-1, is DTGVSQNPRHKITKRGQNVTFRCDPISEHNRLYWYRQTLGQGPEFLTYFQNEAQLEKSRLLSDRFSAERPKGSFSTLEIQRTEQGDSAMYLCASSPLGDGEQFFGPGTRLTVL.

The chain carries TRBV27 and TRBJ2-5; no definite D call. The germline V and J ends were trimmed by 6 bases and 1 base, with 9 bases remaining between them. CDR3 length: 13 amino acids. Germline V gene data show CDR1 as MNHEY and CDR2 as SMNVEV (reference sequence). Here the CDR3 reads CASRKGLQETQYF. The CDR3 nucleotides are TGTGCCAGCAGAAAAGGGCTCCAAGAGACCCAGTACTTC.

This sequence joins TRBV14 and TRBJ2-1; 9 nucleotides match TRBD2. The CDR3 extends over 15 amino acids. V lost 4 bases, J lost 5 bases, and 6 bases stayed unmatched. Per germline, CDR1 SGHDN and CDR2 FVKESK. CDR3 sequence reads: CASSPRLAGDNEQFF. The CDR3 DNA follows: TGTGCCAGCAGCCCTCGGTTAGCGGGGGACAATGAGCAGTTCTTC.

Written as DNA, the CDR3 is TGTGCCAGTAGCTTAACAGGGGGCGGAAACACTGAAGCTTTCTTT. It encodes CASSLTGGGNTEAFF. The genes are TRBV19 and TRBJ1-1; 9 bases match TRBD1. CDR3 size: 15 residues. V shed 6 bases, J shed 2 bases, and the junction held 7 bases outside the gene matches. The germline gives CDR1 LNHDA, CDR2 SQIVND (reference sequence).

The V and J genes are TRBV27 and TRBJ1-6; no clear D gene. This CDR3 has 14 residues. V was clipped by 3 bases and J by 9 bases, with 12 bases between them. From germline, CDR1 is MNHEY and CDR2 SMNVEV (reference sequence). The CDR3 sequence is CASSFGLLGSPLHF. Here the CDR3 DNA reads TGTGCCAGCAGTTTCGGTCTTTTGGGTTCACCCCTCCACTTT.

V usage is TRBV6-6 and J usage is TRBJ2-3; D is uncertain. Trimming removed 5 bases from V and 6 bases from J, with 15 bases in between. Germline CDR1 and CDR2: MNHNY and SVGAGI (reference sequence). This CDR3 spans 14 amino acids. The CDR3 DNA is TGTGCCAGCAGTCAGACACGATATAGGGATACGCAGTATTTT. It translates to CASSQTRYRDTQYF.

The chain combines TRBV28 with TRBJ1-3; TRBD1 matches 9 bases. The CDR3 has 16 residues. Trimming cost V 5 bases and J 3 bases; bases outside gene matches: 8. Germline V CDR1 and CDR2: MDHEN, SYDVKM. Here the CDR3 DNA reads TGTGCCAGCAGTACCGCGGGACAGGGCCGTGGAAACACCATATATTTT. Protein product: CASSTAGQGRGNTIYF.

This sequence joins TRBV11-2 and TRBJ1-4; D gene ambiguous. The germline V gene has CDR1 SGHAT and CDR2 FQNNGV. The V end lost 5 bases, the J end lost 0 bases, and 10 bases lay between the germline ends. The length of the CDR3 is 15 residues. The CDR3 region is CASSPTWSTNEKLFF. DNA of the CDR3: TGTGCCAGCAGCCCTACTTGGTCAACTAATGAAAAACTGTTTTTT.

The chain recombines TRBV5-5 with TRBJ1-1; TRBD1 matches 7 bases. The germline gives CDR1 SGHKS, CDR2 YYEKEE (reference sequence). This CDR3 contains 17 residues. V was pared by 0 bases and J by 1 base, with 9 bases of the junction left unmatched. CDR3 in amino acids: CASSLVQGVEWNTEAFF. CDR3 sequence (DNA): TGTGCCAGCAGCTTGGTGCAGGGGGTGGAATGGAACACTGAAGCTTTCTTT. The full variable domain, rest sourced from reference TRBV5-5 and TRBJ1-1, is DAGVTQSPTHLIKTRGQQVTLRCSPISGHKSVSWYQQVLGQGPQFIFQYYEKEERGRGNFPDRFSARQFPNYSSELNVNALLLGDSALYLCASSLVQGVEWNTEAFFGQGTRLTVV.

V gene TRBV19 combines with J gene TRBJ2-3; D could derive from TRBD1 or TRBD2 (5 bases each). The V gene's germline CDR1 is LNHDA and CDR2 SQIVND (reference sequence). V was cut by 8 bases and J by 3 bases, with 12 bases left in between. The CDR3 totals 13 residues. This CDR3 is CASRDLRTDTQYF. DNA of the CDR3: TGTGCCAGTCGGGACCTGAGGACAGATACGCAGTATTTT. Variable domain in full (rest from reference TRBV19 and TRBJ2-3): DGGITQSPKYLFRKEGQNVTLSCEQNLNHDAMYWYRQDPGQGLRLIYYSQIVNDFQKGDIAEGYSVSREKKESFPLTVTSAQKNPTAFYLCASRDLRTDTQYFGPGTRLTVL.

V gene TRBV5-4 combines with J gene TRBJ2-5; the match to TRBD2 covers 11 bases. This CDR3 region has 16 residues. V trimming: 4 bases; J trimming: 5 bases; junction bases outside the gene matches: 10. The germline V gene has CDR1 SGHNT and CDR2 YYREEE (reference sequence). DNA of the CDR3: TGTGCCAGCAGCGCCCGTAGCGGGGGGGCCTGGGAGACCCAGTACTTC. Protein product: CASSARSGGAWETQYF.

V usage is TRBV5-4 and J usage is TRBJ2-3; 8 bases agree with TRBD2. The germline CDR1 and CDR2 sequences are SGHNT and YYREEE (reference sequence). V was clipped by 2 bases and J by 4 bases; unmatched bases: 9. This CDR3 has 16 residues. CDR3 in amino acids: CASSFKAGGLSDTQYF. In nucleotides, the CDR3 is TGTGCCAGCAGCTTTAAGGCGGGGGGCCTTTCAGATACGCAGTATTTT. Together with reference TRBV5-4 and TRBJ2-3, the CDR3 gives the full variable domain: ETGVTQSPTHLIKTRGQQVTLRCSSQSGHNTVSWYQQALGQGPQFIFQYYREEENGRGNFPPRFSGLQFPNYSSELNVNALELDDSALYLCASSFKAGGLSDTQYFGPGTRLTVL.

The gene calls are TRBV10-3 and TRBJ2-7; no clear D. This CDR3 is 15 amino acids long. V was pared by 2 bases and J by 5 bases, with 16 bases between. The V gene's germline CDR1 is ENHRY and CDR2 SYGVKD. The CDR3 region has the DNA TGTGCCATCAGTGAGCCCGGCGCACAGATTAACGAGCAGTACGTC. Encoded protein: CAISEPGAQINEQYV.

As concerns this clone: At the DNA level, this CDR3 is encoded by other sequences in the same sample as well. The rearrangement links TRBV6-1 to TRBJ2-3, with TRBD1 matching 12 bases. Germline CDR1 is MNHNS and CDR2 is SASEGT. V shed 2 bases, J shed 5 bases, and the junction held 5 bases outside the gene matches. The CDR3 totals 16 residues. The CDR3 DNA follows: TGTGCCAGCAGTGAACTGGGGGACAGGGGGCGAGATACGCAGTATTTT. Translated, it gives CASSELGDRGRDTQYF.

This clone was found once. The chain uses TRBV11-3 and TRBJ1-5; D remains ambiguous. V dropped 0 bases and J dropped 8 bases, with 14 bases sitting between them. The CDR3 is 15 residues long. Per the germline V gene, CDR1 is SGHNT and CDR2 is YENEEA. CDR3 nucleotide sequence: TGTGCCAGCAGCTTAGATTATGGCAGGACGGAGCCCCAGCATTTT. Amino acid sequence: CASSLDYGRTEPQHF.

V is TRBV7-8 and J is TRBJ1-1; 7 bases align to TRBD1. Germline CDR1 SGHVS, CDR2 FQNEAQ. The V and J ends lost 8 bases and 6 bases, in that order; junction bases with no gene match: 9. This CDR3 has 13 residues. The CDR3 nucleotides read TGTGCCAGCCGCGGCAGGGGGGGCCCTGAAGCTTTCTTT. Protein product: CASRGRGGPEAFF.

The chain is built from TRBV4-2 and TRBJ1-2, with D possibly being TRBD1 (6 bases). The ends were cut back, 0 bases at V and 5 bases at J, with 13 bases in the middle. CDR3 length: 15 amino acids. Germline V gene sequence: CDR1 LGHNA, CDR2 YNFKEQ. The CDR3 spells CASSQEQGDRYGYTF. CDR3 nucleotides: TGTGCCAGCAGCCAAGAACAGGGAGATAGGTATGGCTACACCTTC.

The chain couples TRBV6-1 to TRBJ2-5; 8 bases align to TRBD1. The CDR3 length is 15 residues. The V and J ends lost 4 bases and 7 bases, in that order; junction bases with no gene match: 11. Germline assignment: CDR1 MNHNS and CDR2 SASEGT. The CDR3 DNA sequence: TGTGCCAGCAGTGGCGGGACAGGTCCCTCTGGGACCCAGTACTTC. This gives the protein CASSGGTGPSGTQYF.

The J gene is TRBJ2-6, the V gene TRBV2; D gene uncertain. Germline values: CDR1 SNHLY, CDR2 FYNNEI. The V gene lost 7 bases and the J gene lost 0 bases, with 7 bases spanning the gap. This CDR3 has 14 residues. CDR3 DNA: TGTGCCAGCAAGGAGTCCTCTGGGGCCAACGTCCTGACTTTC. The encoded protein is CASKESSGANVLTF.

This clone was counted only a few times. CDR3 nucleotide sequence: TGTGCCAGCAGCTTAATCGCTTGGGAGGCTTTCTTT. Protein sequence: CASSLIAWEAFF. V and J are TRBV7-2 and TRBJ1-1; D is unclear. The germline V and J ends were trimmed by 2 bases and 11 bases, with 12 bases remaining between them. The CDR3 loop spans 12 amino acids. Germline V gene lookup returns CDR1 SGHTA and CDR2 FQGNSA.

The CDR3 coding sequence is TGTGCCTGGACTGCAGGGCTCGAGCAGTACTTC. Amino acid sequence: CAWTAGLEQYF. This chain joins TRBV30 and TRBJ2-7; TRBD1 is a possible D gene (5 bases). The germline V gene has CDR1 GTSNPN and CDR2 SVGIG (reference sequence). The CDR3 covers 11 residues. Between the trimmed V and J ends, which lost 4 bases and 6 bases, there was a span of 10 bases.